The sample holds one count of the clone carrying this T cell receptor (beta chain). Its antigen is undetermined. Germline V CDR1 and CDR2: MGHRA, YSYEKL. Between the trimmed V and J ends, which lost 0 bases and 9 bases, there was a span of 12 bases. The CDR3 consists of 14 residues. This entry is derived from a study of cytomegalovirus exposure and HLA in healthy donors. Whole-study context: An earlier analysis found some 100 million unique TCR beta sequences from 150 million to 200 million T cells. Study results and limitations: There were several of the most significant clusters that appeared linked to common viral pathogens in a later analysis.

Primers for the PCR totalled 60 Vbeta and 13 Jbeta. TCRdb's copy holds only in-frame clones and misses some; the assay was immunoSEQ multiplex PCR. The table records about 180,000 clones, over 70% of them present only once. The chain is built from TRBV4-1 and TRBJ2-1; no reliable D call. The clonotype comes from a woman between 50 and 59 years old in good health and CMV-seronegative. Sequences were obtained from PBMCs. The CDR3 coding sequence is TGCGCCAGCAGCCAAGAATCCTATAAAATTGAGCAGTTCTTC. It translates to CASSQESYKIEQFF.